Presented here are 20 T cell receptor beta chains from one specimen sequenced in a study of CD8 T cells in ankylosing spondylitis. Findings and limits, study-wide: Seemingly distinctive of ankylosing spondylitis blood was a TCR beta motif formed by eight highly homologous variants.

These receptors are not linked to any known antigen. TCRdb redid the calling of the 5' RACE reads with MiXCR, one entry per CDR3 protein. Here the sample spans a few hundred thousand distinct CDR3 sequences, about a sixth being singletons. Sequencing was carried out using blood, either unsorted or a sorted T cell fraction (not recorded which). All receptors come from a male donor with ankylosing spondylitis.

This clonotype was found a few times. V gene TRBV5-1 combines with J gene TRBJ2-7, with TRBD1 matching over 7 bases. CDR3 length: 15 residues. CDR1 is SGHRS and CDR2 is YFSETQ in the germline V gene. Trimming took 7 bases from V and 3 from J; bases not matched to a gene: 13. The CDR3 reads CASPQGQPPYYEQYF. The CDR3, as DNA: TGCGCCAGCCCCCAGGGACAGCCACCCTACTACGAGCAGTACTTC.

The V call is TRBV25-1, the J call TRBJ1-1; TRBD1 aligns across 7 bases. Losses at the gene ends were 8 bases for V and 11 bases for J; bases not matched to a gene: 11. Germline CDR1 reads MGHDK; CDR2 reads SYGVNS. The CDR3 sequence is 12 residues long. CDR3 in amino acids: CASVNSYRGAFF. CDR3 in DNA: TGTGCCAGCGTGAACTCCTACAGGGGCGCTTTCTTT. Drawing the rest from reference TRBV25-1 and TRBJ1-1, the complete variable domain is EADIYQTPRYLVIGTGKKITLECSQTMGHDKMYWYQQDPGMELHLIHYSYGVNSTEKGDLSSESTVSRIRTEHFPLTLESARPSHTSQYLCASVNSYRGAFFGQGTRLTVV.

The rearrangement links TRBV5-1 to TRBJ1-2; D perhaps matches TRBD1 (6 bases). The CDR3 sequence is 13 residues long. CDR1 and CDR2 from the germline V gene are SGHRS and YFSETQ. The germline V and J ends were trimmed by 4 bases and 8 bases, with 15 bases remaining between them. In nucleotides, the CDR3 is TGCGCCAGCAGCCTGAACAGGGAAATGGGCTACACCTTC. Amino acid sequence: CASSLNREMGYTF.

This chain links TRBV11-2 with TRBJ1-1, with D perhaps TRBD1 (6 bases). Per germline, CDR1 SGHAT and CDR2 FQNNGV. V lost 3 bases and J 3 bases, leaving 20 bases between the germline ends. CDR3 size: 17 residues. Here the CDR3 reads CASSLRYGGSMDTEAFF. Here the CDR3 DNA reads TGTGCCAGCAGCTTGAGGTACGGGGGCAGTATGGACACTGAAGCTTTCTTT.

This clonotype was picked up a small number of times. The V and J genes are TRBV12-3 or TRBV12-4 and TRBJ1-4, with 9 bases matching TRBD1. CDR3 length: 15 residues. The V gene end was trimmed by 8 bases and the J gene end by 7 bases; junction bases not matched to a gene: 11. Here the CDR3 reads CASSQGARASEKLFF. The DNA for the CDR3 is TGTGCCAGCTCACAGGGGGCCCGGGCGAGTGAAAAACTGTTTTTT.

This clonotype was observed a handful of times. The chain carries TRBV21-1 and TRBJ1-1. TRBV21-1 constitutes a pseudogene. CDR3 length equals 13 residues. The CDR3 DNA sequence: TGTGCCAGCAGCAGCCCAGGGATCACTGAAGCTTTCTTT. Translated, it gives CASSSPGITEAFF.

The genes are TRBV3-1 and TRBJ2-6; D is undetermined. V was shortened by 4 bases and J by 0 bases, with 10 bases between the two germline ends. The length of the CDR3 is 16 residues. Germline CDR1 LGHDT, CDR2 YNNKEL (reference sequence). The DNA of the CDR3 is TGTGCCAGCAGCCTAGCACCTAGCTCTGGGGCCAACGTCCTGACTTTC. This gives the protein CASSLAPSSGANVLTF.

This clonotype has just a few counts. The rearrangement joins TRBV6-1 to TRBJ1-5; 10 bases align to TRBD1. The trim removed 5 bases at V and 10 bases at J, leaving 11 bases unmatched. This CDR3 is built from 15 residues. CDR1 is MNHNS, CDR2 SASEGT, per germline. The CDR3 loop is CASSRGGTGVGPQHF. The CDR3 nucleotides read TGTGCCAGCAGTAGGGGTGGGACAGGGGTTGGCCCCCAGCATTTT.

This clonotype was picked up a small number of times. The chain has TRBV7-9 and TRBJ2-2; 7 nucleotides agree with TRBD2. The CDR3 has 14 residues. The V gene end was trimmed by 5 bases and the J gene end by 13 bases; junction bases not matched to a gene: 13. Germline loops: CDR1 SEHNR, CDR2 FQNEAQ (reference sequence). DNA of the CDR3: TGTGCCAGCAGCGCTACGGGGGGACGGCCCCGGCTGTTTTTT. Amino acid sequence: CASSATGGRPRLFF.

This clonotype has more than one count but fewer than ten. The chain employs TRBV15 and TRBJ2-2; the D gene could be TRBD1 or TRBD2 (5 bases each). CDR1 and CDR2 from the germline V gene are LNHNV and YYDKDF (reference sequence). This CDR3 is 16 amino acids long. Trimming pared 0 bases from V and 1 base from J, leaving 9 bases between. CDR3: CATSRDDGGNTGELFF. DNA of the CDR3: TGTGCCACCAGCAGAGATGATGGGGGGAACACCGGGGAGCTGTTTTTT. Variable domain in full (rest from reference TRBV15 and TRBJ2-2): DAMVIQNPRYQVTQFGKPVTLSCSQTLNHNVMYWYQQKSSQAPKLLFHYYDKDFNNEADTPDNFQSRRPNTSFCFLDIRSPGLGDTAMYLCATSRDDGGNTGELFFGEGSRLTVL.

This clonotype turned up a few times. Written as DNA, the CDR3 is TGTGCCAGCAGTGAACTCCTGAAGTATGGCTACACCTTC. Protein sequence: CASSELLKYGYTF. This chain uses TRBV2 with TRBJ1-2; no clear D. V lost 2 bases to trimming and J lost 5 bases, with 9 bases between them. The CDR3 consists of 13 residues. Germline V gives CDR1 SNHLY, CDR2 FYNNEI.

This clonotype appeared a few times. The gene calls are TRBV10-2 and TRBJ2-5, with D perhaps TRBD1 (6 bases). The germline V gene encodes CDR1 WSHSY and CDR2 SAAADI. Trimming removed 1 base from V and 4 bases from J, with 13 bases in between. The CDR3 has 15 amino acids. This CDR3 is CASSELGRGGETQYF. The CDR3 DNA reads TGCGCCAGCAGTGAGTTGGGCAGGGGCGGAGAGACCCAGTACTTC.

In nucleotides, the CDR3 is TGCAGTGCTTTCCGGGACAGGAATGAAAAACTGTTTTTT. It encodes CSAFRDRNEKLFF. This sequence joins TRBV20-1 and TRBJ1-4; 8 positions match TRBD1. With V trimmed by 5 bases and J by 5 bases, 4 bases remained unmatched. CDR1 is DFQATT and CDR2 is SNEGSKA in the germline V gene (reference sequence). This CDR3 has 13 residues.

Many counts were recorded for this clonotype. The chain joins TRBV4-2 to TRBJ2-1; either TRBD1 or TRBD2 may fit D (6 bases each). Germline V gene data show CDR1 as LGHNA and CDR2 as YNFKEQ. Deletions cut 1 base from V and 9 bases from J, with 16 bases between. The CDR3 loop spans 15 amino acids. The DNA for the CDR3 is TGTGCCAGCAGCCAAGTATTAGGGGGGAGGAGTGAGCAGTTCTTC. Translation gives CASSQVLGGRSEQFF.

The CDR3 spells CASSSLDRGRGDEQFF. In DNA, the CDR3 is TGTGCCAGCAGTTCCCTCGACAGGGGGCGGGGGGATGAGCAGTTCTTC. The chain recombines TRBV6-2 or TRBV6-3 with TRBJ2-1, with 10 bases aligning to TRBD1. The CDR3 is 16 amino acids. V gave up 4 bases and J gave up 8 bases; unmatched junction bases: 11. Germline loops: CDR1 MNHEY, CDR2 SVGEGT.

The chain uses TRBV10-3 and TRBJ2-7, with 9 nucleotides matching TRBD1. The CDR3 runs to 14 residues. The germline CDR1 and CDR2 sequences are ENHRY and SYGVKD. J was trimmed by 10 bases and V by 6 bases; bases with no gene match: 13. CDR3 protein: CAISPGQGGTDQYF. The CDR3 coding sequence is TGTGCCATCAGCCCGGGACAGGGAGGAACCGACCAGTACTTC.

There are a few counts of this clonotype. J is TRBJ2-3 and V is TRBV7-2, with 8 nucleotides matching TRBD2. V lost 6 bases to trimming and J lost 1 base; unmatched junction nucleotides: 3. Germline loops: CDR1 SGHTA, CDR2 FQGNSA. The CDR3 spans 14 residues. In nucleotides, the CDR3 is TGTGCCAGCAGGACGGGACTAGGCACAGATACGCAGTATTTT. It translates to CASRTGLGTDTQYF.

The chain recombines TRBV11-2 with TRBJ2-2, with D perhaps TRBD2 (6 bases). CDR3 length: 14 amino acids. Germline V gene sequence: CDR1 SGHAT, CDR2 FQNNGV. V shed 4 bases and J shed 2 bases, with 8 bases lying between them. The CDR3 loop reads CASSSTSNTGELFF. Written as DNA, the CDR3 is TGTGCCAGCAGCTCGACTAGTAACACCGGGGAGCTGTTTTTT.

This chain joins TRBV20-1 and TRBJ2-7; the match to TRBD2 covers 8 bases. Losses at the gene ends were 2 bases for V and 2 bases for J; bases not matched to a gene: 2. Germline CDR1 DFQATT, CDR2 SNEGSKA (reference sequence). The CDR3 is 13 amino acids. The CDR3 DNA reads as TGCAGTGCTAGAAGGCGGGGGGCCTACGAGCAGTACTTC. Translated: CSARRRGAYEQYF.

The chain carries TRBV28 and TRBJ2-3; possibly TRBD1 or TRBD2 for D (5 bases each). The CDR3 covers 17 residues. V lost 6 bases and J 2 bases, leaving 21 bases between the germline ends. Per the germline V gene, CDR1 is MDHEN and CDR2 is SYDVKM. CDR3 in amino acids: CASSGGWGGTLTDTQYF. For the CDR3, the DNA is TGTGCCAGCAGCGGTGGTTGGGGTGGGACCCTCACAGATACGCAGTATTTT.